The subject of this entry is one TCR beta chain. Its recognized antigen is unknown. Base qualities were left out, and no much larger clone turns up one base away. This sample was taken from a study of cytomegalovirus exposure and HLA in healthy donors (dated by TCRdb to about 2017). Regarding the study in general: An earlier analysis of 587 of the donors reported 276 Gb of sequence data and 117 million unique TCR beta sequences obtained from around 190 million T cells. About 330 gigabases of sequencing data and around 80 million unique TCR sequences made up an early release that covered some 640 HLA-typed donors. The genetic ancestry cluster associated with self-reported Caucasian donors included about 81% of the 350 to 500 genotyped donors. The study was designed to test whether signatures of past pathogen exposure could be identified by cataloging public T cell receptors. Using immunosequencing, the study profiled T cell repertoires from around 670 subjects and related those repertoires to cytomegalovirus serostatus. A separate validation cohort of 100 to 150 different subjects was used in addition to the roughly 670-subject first cohort. To predict cytomegalovirus infection status, the study combined high-throughput TCR immunosequencing, statistical association of individual TCRs with disease status, and machine learning. In a later analysis, previously published TCR beta repertoires from 550 to 750 donors were re-analyzed and high-resolution HLA genotyping was added so that TCR occurrence patterns could be studied. The later analysis used no new phenotypic data to find candidate immune exposures, relying instead on TCR beta sequences and their occurrence across donors. An earlier analysis of 587 of the donors applied high-throughput TCR beta sequencing to assess whether each TCR beta V gene segment acted as functional or pseudogenic. Alongside the repertoire data, information on donor age, sex, ethnicity and CMV serostatus was compiled. A later genetic analysis used genome-wide SNP genotypes for about three fifths of the 666 donors, treating that subset as a discovery cohort. Every discovery cohort repertoire had been produced on one sequencing platform. Both class I and class II loci were covered by HLA typing, at four-digit resolution. Typing coverage differed by locus: A, B, C, DRB1 and DQB1 were typed in roughly 620-640 donors, DQA1 in 500 to 550, DPA1 in 606, and DPB1 in roughly 450. Several DR-DQ haplotypes were treated as single units for association and clustering because of strong linkage in the cohort. On average, around 240,000 unique TCR beta nucleotide sequences were sequenced per donor among some 420 genotyped donors of the cohort, with roughly 19% of those sequences being non-productive. Broad study findings and their caveats: In vitro tests confirmed that a few of the cytomegalovirus-associated TCR beta chains recognize cytomegalovirus antigens. It was suggested by the authors that the approach could potentially be generalized to other disease states and immunological phenotypes. Some IMGT-functional V segments, including TRBV6-2 and TRBV6-3, could not be told apart with the 87-base-pair reads, so those segments were excluded. This cohort had only TCR beta chains sequenced, and the lack of alpha or paired-chain data limited which features could be detected. A later analysis reported that several top co-occurrence clusters appeared linked to parvovirus B19, influenza, CMV and Epstein-Barr virus. In the study, about 150 TCR beta chains were listed as associated with cytomegalovirus. A later analysis found that HLA-associated TCR beta chains were more clonally expanded and had lower generation probabilities than equally common non-associated chains. The sequencing pipeline was judged likely to have produced a cluster of highly shared sequence variants as a technical artifact. In an earlier analysis of 587 of the donors, most TCR beta V segments appeared in productive rearrangements about 87% or about 30% of the time, broadly matching IMGT annotations. About 17 rarely observed V segments, including chromosome 9 orphons, were excluded from the earlier analysis of about 500 of the donors because counts were too low. In a later analysis, the rate of TCR association differed among HLA loci, with DRB1 alleles having the most associated TCRs and HLA-C alleles having the fewest. V-gene and J-gene trimming of TCR beta chains was associated with a missense DCLRE1C variant in a later genetic analysis, and the association was replicated in an independent cohort. Because HLA typing was missing for some donors at each locus, association tests included only the typed subset. Linkage disequilibrium might explain the correlated functional status among segregating V segments, but an unknown experimental factor could not be excluded. A later genetic analysis reported fewer N-insertions in productive TCRs among donors in an Asian-associated ancestry cluster than the approximately 670-donor mean. Presence/absence analyses assumed roughly uniform sequencing depth across donors, an assumption that may not hold. CMV serostatus was the only immune exposure information available for the cohort. Most TCR sequences were seen in very few donors, while some public TCRs were found in many individuals. When HLA alleles, especially DR and DQ, strongly co-occurred, attributing TCR associations to individual alleles was difficult. A further reported finding was that TCR beta sequences accurately predicted the HLA-A and HLA-B alleles for most subjects in the first cohort. According to a later analysis, most CMV-associated TCR beta chains appeared to be HLA-restricted, and the HLA associations seemed to be driven largely by CMV exposure. In a later analysis, more than 15,000 TCR beta sequences were associated with specific HLA alleles at a false discovery rate of 0.05. The classifier was reported to diagnose cytomegalovirus status with high specificity and sensitivity in both the original cohort and the validation cohort.

The protocol used for the library was the immunoSEQ multiplex PCR assay. For the multiplex PCR, a mixture combining 60 forward primers for TCR Vbeta segments and 13 reverse primers for TCR Jbeta segments was used. A multiplex PCR assay on genomic DNA amplified the CDR3 region of rearranged TCR beta genes. The amplified TCR beta libraries were sequenced on the Illumina HiSeq System as 87-base-pair reads. Regarding the original processing steps: Across the 600 to 700 repertoires, a later analysis counted tens of millions of unique TCR beta chains, about 10 million of which were shared by at least two donors. To remove PCR and sequencing errors, raw reads were error-corrected and collapsed into unique sequences using a nearest-neighbor algorithm that merged closely related sequences. CDR3 sequences were aligned to IMGT reference sequences to assign V, D and J gene segments. Each retained sequence needed at least a six-nucleotide match to both a V gene segment and a J gene segment. Rearrangements were classified as productive when the CDR3 lacked stop codons and remained in frame with V and J, and all other rearrangements were classified as non-productive. CDR3 was defined according to IMGT convention as the region running from the second conserved V-encoded cysteine to the conserved J-encoded phenylalanine. In an earlier analysis of roughly 580 of the donors, sequences lacking an unambiguous match to a single V gene segment were excluded. In an earlier analysis of some 590 of the donors, V segments were called functional above 56.7% productive rearrangements and were called segregating when the between-donor standard deviation exceeded 5%. A statistical classification framework was developed to diagnose cytomegalovirus status using the catalog of TCR beta chain sequences. In a later analysis, TCR nucleotide sequences were compared against IMGT/GENE-DB human TR gene sequences so that V and J genes could be assigned. Using the TCRdist pipeline, a later analysis assigned CDR3 sequences along with most-parsimonious VDJ recombination scenarios. In a later analysis, each TCR beta chain was defined by its CDR3 amino acid sequence together with its V-gene family, and reads without a unique V-gene family were excluded. To address suspected cross-contamination and a sequencing artifact, a later analysis removed around 590 highly shared, low-generation-probability nucleotide sequences. For each public chain, a later analysis derived a clonal expansion index from normalized ranks of inferred template counts within each repertoire. Generation probabilities in a later analysis came from a VDJ recombination model fitted to out-of-frame rearrangements, and those results were checked against IGoR. A later analysis scored TCR-TCR, TCR-HLA and TCR-CMV co-occurrence with hypergeometric tests, applying a repertoire-size bias correction to TCR pairs. A later analysis estimated false discovery rates by permuting HLA or CMV assignments 20 times. In a later analysis, co-occurring TCRs were grouped using DBSCAN, with TCRdist sequence similarity added in when clustering inside HLA-allele-positive subsets. For co-occurrence clustering, repertoires with fewer than 30,000 or more than 120,000 public chains were excluded, along with roughly 5 repertoires with anomalous nucleotide sharing. What TCRdb holds here is the immuneACCESS table cut down to in-frame rearrangements. Part of the clones is not present; checked against another copy, under half of the missing clones reflect an unresolved V gene, and the others are unexplained. V, J and clone size are those of that table, while D and trimming were read from the DNA. This sample gives around 120,000 clones in total; approximately 85% of them show up just once. The ten largest clones represent approximately 11% of the sample.

The cohort consisted of 600 or so healthy bone marrow donors. At the time of sampling, all cohort members were nominally healthy, though unrecorded immune exposures were likely present. The donor tested CMV seropositive, placing the donor among the roughly 300 seropositive members of the cohort. Every donor gave a peripheral blood sample, and the peripheral blood mononuclear cells from that sample were used for TCR beta sequencing. Genomic DNA extraction from the blood cell samples was performed with the Qiagen DNeasy Blood Extraction Kit. Spanning cysteine to phenylalanine, the CDR3 consists of 18 amino acids. The entry retains the CDR3 DNA only, 54 bases that are in frame from base 1. CDR1 and CDR2, per the germline V gene, are SGHRS and YFSETQ. For this chain, trimming is 0 bases at the V end and 2 bases at the J end, and the number of junction bases without a gene match is 6.

Sequencing was carried out using PBMCs. The source is a male donor in good health and CMV-seropositive. The V and J genes are TRBV5-1 and TRBJ2-2; the junction holds 11 bases that match TRBD2. The DNA sequence is as follows: TGCGCCAGCAGCTTGGGATGGACTAGCGGGCTTAACACCGGGGAGCTGTTTTTT. This gives the protein CASSLGWTSGLNTGELFF.